The clone carrying this TCR beta chain showed up just a few times. The sample belongs to a study of identical twins. From the 5' RACE reads, TCRdb called clonotypes with MiXCR, one entry per CDR3 protein. The table has more than 1.5 million distinct CDR3 sequences, more than 30% seen once. Trimming took off 1 base at V and 2 bases at J, with 14 bases between the two ends. Germline V gene data show CDR1 as SQVTM and CDR2 as ANQGSEA. This CDR3 is built from 15 residues. The source is a newborn girl in good health. The chain links TRBV29-1 to TRBJ1-2; D is unclear. Sequencing input: cord blood. The CDR3 DNA sequence: TGCAGCGTTGAAGGATGGTCGGATATCAACTATGGCTACACCTTC. Amino acids: CSVEGWSDINYGYTF. The variable domain in full, completed from reference TRBV29-1 and TRBJ1-2, reads SAVISQKPSRDICQRGTSLTIQCQVDSQVTMMFWYRQQPGQSLTLIATANQGSEATYESGFVIDKFPISRPNLTFSTLTVSNMSPEDSSIYLCSVEGWSDINYGYTFGSGTRLTVV.